The clone carrying this T cell receptor beta chain was counted between two and nine times. This record comes from a study of early stage breast cancer tumors. TCRdb's table, derived via immunoSEQ multiplex PCR, lists solely in-frame clones and lacks some. This repertoire shows tens of thousands of clones, approximately 78% found once; its top ten account for around 3.4%. There are 14 residues in the CDR3. Germline CDR1 and CDR2: MNHNS and SASEGT. Germline trimming cut 2 bases from V and 3 bases from J; bases unmatched to any gene: 3. This receptor was identified in a person aged 40-50 years with breast cancer. The chain uses TRBV6-1 and TRBJ1-1, with TRBD1 matching over 7 bases. Sequences were obtained from blood. The CDR3 sequence is CASSELTGHTEAFF. In DNA, the CDR3 is TGTGCCAGCAGTGAACTGACAGGGCACACTGAAGCTTTCTTT.